The rows below give T cell receptor beta chains drawn from one sample of a study of T cell responses to AZD1222 COVID-19 vaccine. Generated by immunoSEQ multiplex PCR, the TCRdb table keeps only in-frame clones and is missing some. The table has about 150,000 clones, 88% seen once. Specimen: peripheral blood, collected on day 0 of AZD1222 vaccination. Every receptor here comes from an adult in good health. Both conserved end residues are part of each CDR3. Fields, in order: D gene, J gene, V gene, clone size, CDR3 DNA, CDR3 protein. D genes are given only for firm matches. Rows may omit the clone size; those that give it use once, few, many or a size class.

>NA|TRBJ2-7|TRBV2|NA
TGTGCCAGCAGTGAACGGTCATACTCCTACGAGCAGTACTTC
CASSERSYSYEQYF
>NA|TRBJ1-1|TRBV29-1|NA
TGCAGCGTTGAGGAGGTCACGAACACTGAAGCTTTCTTT
CSVEEVTNTEAFF
>NA|TRBJ2-7|TRBV2|NA
TGTGCCAGCAGTGAGGAGTCGGGGTACGAGCAGTACTTC
CASSEESGYEQYF
>NA|TRBJ1-2|TRBV28|NA
TGTGCCAGCAGCCGAACGATTAACTATGGCTACACCTTC
CASSRTINYGYTF
>NA|TRBJ2-1|TRBV29-1|NA
TGCAGCGCCTCTGGCCCCGAGGGGGGCTCCTACAATGAGCAGTTCTTC
CSASGPEGGSYNEQFF
>TRBD1|TRBJ1-4|TRBV2|NA
TGTGCCAGCAGCCCGGGACAGGGGGGGGAACTGTTTTTT
CASSPGQGGELFF
>NA|TRBJ2-7|TRBV6-6|NA
TGTGCCAGCAGTTACTCGAGGGACTTCCACTACGAGCAGTACTTC
CASSYSRDFHYEQYF
>NA|TRBJ2-3|TRBV7-2|NA
TGTGCCAGCAGCATAGGGGGTCCTAGCACAGATACGCAGTATTTT
CASSIGGPSTDTQYF
>NA|TRBJ1-6|TRBV3-1/TRBV3-2|NA
TGTGCCAGCAGCCAATTCGGGACGGTAGATTCACCCCTCCACTTT
CASSQFGTVDSPLHF
>NA|TRBJ1-1|TRBV28|NA
TGTGCCAGCATCCCTTCTGGGAACACTGAAGCTTTCTTT
CASIPSGNTEAFF
>NA|TRBJ1-1|TRBV11-2|once
TGTGCCAGCAGCATGACGGCGAACACTGAAGCTTTCTTT
CASSMTANTEAFF
>NA|TRBJ2-7|TRBV21-1|NA
TGTGCCAGCAGCTCCCACAGCGGGGGGTCATCATACGAGCAGTACTTC
CASSSHSGGSSYEQYF
>NA|TRBJ1-2|TRBV2|NA
TGTGCCAGCATTGGACAGTGGAAAGGCTACACCTTC
CASIGQWKGYTF
>TRBD2|TRBJ2-1|TRBV2|NA
TGTGCCAGCAGGCCTCTAGCGGGTCGTTACAATGAGCAGTTCTTC
CASRPLAGRYNEQFF
>TRBD1|TRBJ1-1|TRBV7-2|NA
TGTGCCAGCAGCCTAAACCCGACAGGGGTGGCGACTGAAGCTTTCTTT
CASSLNPTGVATEAFF
>TRBD1|TRBJ1-3|TRBV10-3|NA
TGTGCCATCAGACCTACAGGGGAGGGTGGAAACACCATATATTTT
CAIRPTGEGGNTIYF
>NA|TRBJ1-1|TRBV19|NA
TGTGCCAGTAGTGGCAGCAGGGCGGGGACTGAAGCTTTCTTT
CASSGSRAGTEAFF
>NA|TRBJ2-3|TRBV6-5|NA
TGTGCCAGCAGAGACGGGGGGCGCACAGATACGCAGTATTTT
CASRDGGRTDTQYF
>NA|TRBJ1-4|TRBV5-1|NA
TGCGCCAGCAGGCCGGGGAGAACTAATGAAAAACTGTTTTTT
CASRPGRTNEKLFF
>NA|TRBJ1-4|TRBV2|NA
TGTGCCAGCAGTGATAAGGGGGGAAAGGAAAAACTGTTTTTT
CASSDKGGKEKLFF
>TRBD2|TRBJ2-5|TRBV3-1/TRBV3-2|NA
TGTGCCAGCAGCCACCGTGGGACTAGCGGGGGGGCTTCGTACTTC
CASSHRGTSGGASYF
>NA|TRBJ2-5|TRBV5-4|NA
TGTGCCAGCAGCCGGGCCCAGGACTTGGAGACCCAGTACTTC
CASSRAQDLETQYF
>NA|TRBJ1-1|TRBV13|NA
TGTGCCAGCAGCCTCAGGACTATGAACACTGAAGCTTTCTTT
CASSLRTMNTEAFF
>NA|TRBJ1-5|TRBV27|NA
TGTGCCAGCAGTGCCAACGCAGGGTGGGCCAATCAGCCCCAGCATTTT
CASSANAGWANQPQHF
>NA|TRBJ2-7|TRBV28|NA
TGTGCCAGCAGTTCAGCCACAGCCCACTCCTACGAGCAGTACTTC
CASSSATAHSYEQYF
>NA|TRBJ2-7|TRBV9|NA
TGTGCCAGCAGCGCTCGGGGGACAGCTGATTACGAGCAGTACTTC
CASSARGTADYEQYF
>NA|TRBJ1-2|TRBV7-9|NA
TGTGCCAGCAGCGTAGGGGGGGCGAGAGTCTATGGCTACACCTTC
CASSVGGARVYGYTF
>TRBD1|TRBJ1-1|TRBV6-1|NA
TGTGCCAGCAGTGAAAGCCAAGGGACAGGGGCTAAAGAAGCTTTCTTT
CASSESQGTGAKEAFF
>NA|TRBJ1-1|TRBV24-1|NA
TGTGCCACCAGTCTCCATACAGCTTTCTTT
CATSLHTAFF
>NA|TRBJ1-1|TRBV11-3|NA
TGTGCCAGCAGCTCCGGCGGGGGCAGGAACACTGAAGCTTTCTTT
CASSSGGGRNTEAFF
>NA|TRBJ1-2|TRBV28|NA
TGTGCCAGCAGTTTGGACAGAAACTATGGCTACACCTTC
CASSLDRNYGYTF
>TRBD1|TRBJ1-1|TRBV5-1|few
TGCGCCAGCAGCTCGCGAGCGAACAGGGGAGAAGCTTTCTTT
CASSSRANRGEAFF
>TRBD1|TRBJ1-2|TRBV5-4|NA
TGTGCCAGCAGCACAGGGGGCGGGGTGTGGAACTATGGCTACACCTTC
CASSTGGGVWNYGYTF
>NA|TRBJ2-2|TRBV5-4|NA
TGTGCCAGCAGCTCAGGGGAGAGGACGGGGGAGCTGTTTTTT
CASSSGERTGELFF
>NA|TRBJ1-2|TRBV12-3/TRBV12-4|NA
TGTGCCAGCAGTTTAATACGGAGCAAGGGCTACACCTTC
CASSLIRSKGYTF
>NA|TRBJ1-1|TRBV4-1|NA
TGCGCCAGCAGCCAAGTCTCCTCGGGAGGCACCCAGGGGCATGAAGCTTTCTTT
CASSQVSSGGTQGHEAFF
>NA|TRBJ1-1|TRBV7-8|NA
TGTGCCAGCAGCCCCCGAATAGAGGGTAGTGAAGCTTTCTTT
CASSPRIEGSEAFF
>NA|TRBJ2-7|TRBV14|once
TGTGCCAGCAGCCAAGATTCGGTCAGTTACTACGAGCAGTACTTC
CASSQDSVSYYEQYF
>NA|TRBJ1-3|TRBV25-1|once
TGTGCCAGCACCGATGTAGGGTACACCATATATTTT
CASTDVGYTIYF
>TRBD1|TRBJ1-2|TRBV25-1|NA
TGTGCCAGCAGTGGCGGACAGGGGGCCTATGGCTACACCTTC
CASSGGQGAYGYTF
>NA|TRBJ1-1|TRBV7-2|NA
TGTGCCAGCAGCCCCTCAAATGCGAACACTGAAGCTTTCTTT
CASSPSNANTEAFF
>NA|TRBJ1-1|TRBV7-2|once
TGTGCCAGCAGGGCAACCGGACACTTGAACACTGAAGCTTTCTTT
CASRATGHLNTEAFF
>TRBD2|TRBJ2-3|TRBV7-2|NA
TGTGCCAGCAGCTTTGGCGGGGGGGCACCAGATACGCAGTATTTT
CASSFGGGAPDTQYF
>TRBD1|TRBJ2-7|TRBV2|NA
TGTGCCAGCAGGGAGCGGACAGGGGATAAGCAGTACTTC
CASRERTGDKQYF
>NA|TRBJ2-2|TRBV6-5|NA
TGTGCCAGCAGGCCCCCGGGGGGCAGGTCCGGGGAGCTGTTTTTT
CASRPPGGRSGELFF
>NA|TRBJ1-4|TRBV5-1|once
TGCGCCAGCAGCTCGCAGGGTTCCACTAATGAAAAACTGTTTTTT
CASSSQGSTNEKLFF
>TRBD1|TRBJ1-5|TRBV19|NA
TGTGCCAGTAGTGATACAGGGGGCTGGCAGCCCCAGCATTTT
CASSDTGGWQPQHF
>NA|TRBJ1-6|TRBV4-2|few
TGTGCCAGCAGCCAAGATATGGGGGGGAACTATAATTCACCCCTCCACTTT
CASSQDMGGNYNSPLHF
>TRBD2|TRBJ2-1|TRBV4-3|NA
TGCGCCAGCAGCCAAGATCGTGGCGGGGGGTCCTACAATGAGCAGTTCTTC
CASSQDRGGGSYNEQFF
>NA|TRBJ2-7|TRBV1|NA
TGCACCAGCAGCCAAGGACTAGGGGCCTCCTACGAGCAGTACTTC
CTSSQGLGASYEQYF
>NA|TRBJ2-2|TRBV10-3|NA
TGTGCCATCAGTGAGTCACTGTCAGGCTCCGGGGAGCTGTTTTTT
CAISESLSGSGELFF
>NA|TRBJ2-7|TRBV28|NA
TGTGCCAGCAGTTCCCCCCGGGTTATCTACGAGCAGTACTTC
CASSSPRVIYEQYF